This TCR beta chain was sequenced in a study of blood T cell repertoires in COVID-19 (dated by TCRdb to 2020 to 2022). About the full investigation: Collaborator samples came from the United States, Italy and Spain and covered acute and convalescent phases of COVID-19. The material from the prospective study consisted of cDNA or gDNA derived from T cells, B-cell-depleted T cells, or PBMCs. The dataset comprised deeply sampled blood TCRbeta repertoires from subjects exposed to, actively infected with, or recovered from COVID-19. The repertoires were released in a freely available public database meant as a resource for research on the immune response to SARS-CoV-2. Samples were obtained from the ongoing ImmuneRACE study (first 160 participants) and from approximately 1,200 subjects provided by 6 global collaborators. The sample metadata nearly always contained a de-identified subject ID, COVID-19 status, age in years and sex. HLA class I and class II types, where available, came from metadata supplied by the sample provider rather than from assay-based typing.

Points on this clone: There is no known antigen for this receptor. Base qualities are not provided; no much larger clone lies one nucleotide away.

TCRbeta CDR3 regions were amplified from genomic DNA by means of the immunoSEQ Assay, a bias-controlled multiplex PCR. From the authors' description of their analysis: Nucleated cell counts per sample were estimated from amplification of reference gene primers within the assay. To quantify the absolute abundance of each unique TCRbeta CDR3 rearrangement, sequence reads were collapsed and filtered. Productive Simpson clonality was computed per sample as the square root of Simpson's diversity index over productive rearrangements. TCRdb provides this immuneACCESS table in a form limited to in-frame rearrangements. Some clones are lacking; in checked studies, under half of them reflect an unresolved V gene, and why the rest are absent is not known. V and J calls and clone size are as listed in that table; D and trimming were resolved from the DNA. Here the sample has roughly 100,000 clones; about 64% occur a single time. The biggest ten clones account for 0.75% to 1% of the sample.

The study at large found these results: The quantity of clinical and demographic metadata differed by source and by participant and was supplied without curation.

Each collaborating institution followed its own protocols to collect whole blood in K2EDTA tubes. For TCRbeta analysis, collaborator samples were shipped as frozen whole blood, as isolated PBMCs, or as DNA extracted from either sample type. Germline trimming: 3 bases from V, 7 bases from J; junction bases outside gene matches: 6. From the cysteine up to the phenylalanine, the CDR3 has a length of 16 residues. Solely the CDR3 DNA is kept, with 48 bases framed from the first base. The germline V gene provides CDR1 LGHNT and CDR2 FRNRAP. The material sequenced was peripheral blood. The receptor's source is a human donor with acute or convalescent COVID-19. The donor label of this sample is uncertain. The sequence joins TRBV12-5 to TRBJ2-2; the central 12 bases match TRBD1. CDR3 protein: CASGLGTGGYFGELFF. The nucleotides read TGTGCTAGTGGTTTAGGGACAGGGGGCTATTTCGGGGAGCTGTTTTTT. Extended through the reference TRBV12-5 and TRBJ2-2 proteins, this CDR3 yields the full variable domain: DARVTQTPRHKVTEMGQEVTMRCQPILGHNTVFWYRQTMMQGLELLAYFRNRAPLDDSGMPKDRFSAEMPDATLATLKIQPSEPRDSAVYFCASGLGTGGYFGELFFGEGSRLTVL.